This T cell receptor (beta chain) is from a study of blood T cell repertoires in COVID-19 (dated by TCRdb to about 2020). Background on the whole study: The collaborator samples originated in the United States, Italy and Spain and spanned the acute and convalescent phases of COVID-19. Where available, HLA class I and class II types were obtained from metadata supplied by the sample provider rather than from assay-based typing. Subjects who had been exposed to COVID-19, were actively infected with it, or had recovered from it provided the deeply sampled blood TCRbeta repertoires that made up the dataset. Samples were obtained from the ongoing ImmuneRACE study (first 160 participants) and from 1,000 to 1,500 subjects provided by 6 global collaborators. Nearly every sample came with metadata listing a de-identified subject ID, COVID-19 status, age in years and sex. The prospective study material was composed of cDNA or gDNA derived from T cells, B-cell-depleted T cells, or PBMCs. A freely available public database, intended as a resource for researchers studying the immune response to SARS-CoV-2, is where the repertoires were released.

Broader findings and caveats from the paper: Clinical and demographic metadata were provided uncurated, with the amount varying by source and participant.

Comments on this clone: The specificity of this receptor is unknown. Base qualities are not recorded, but no much larger clone differs from it by a single base.

Enrolling through a virtual design, the prospective study's participants ranged in age from roughly 18 to 90 years and lived across 20 to 30 United States geographic areas. Cohort assignment in the prospective study relied on participant-reported clinical history from a screening survey and a study questionnaire. Each participant in the prospective study had whole blood, serum and a nasopharyngeal or oropharyngeal swab collected by mobile phlebotomists. Prospective study participants could optionally give additional blood draws and questionnaires over an approximately two-month period. Blood samples from the prospective study were shipped frozen or at room temperature prior to DNA extraction. The CDR3 covers 13 residues, taking in both the cysteine and the phenylalanine. Only CDR3 DNA remains: 39 bases, in frame from the first base. In the germline V gene, CDR1 corresponds to MNHEY and CDR2 to SVGAGI. V is reduced by 2 bases and J by 6 bases, leaving a spacing of 10 bases between them.

TCRbeta CDR3 regions were amplified from genomic DNA by means of the immunoSEQ Assay, a bias-controlled multiplex PCR. The paper's data handling went like this. The number of nucleated cells in each sample was estimated from the amplification of reference gene primers within the assay. Sequence reads were collapsed and filtered to measure the absolute abundance of every unique TCRbeta CDR3 rearrangement. For each sample, productive Simpson clonality was calculated as the square root of Simpson's diversity index over productive rearrangements. Entries here come from immuneACCESS through TCRdb and include only in-frame sequences with V and J called. Some clones fail to appear in such tables; in the studies checked, an unresolved V gene covers under half of the shortfall, and the cause of the remainder is unknown. V, J and clone size reflect that table, while D and trimming were determined from the DNA. For this sample there are 250,000 to 300,000 clones; around 80% appear just once. The leading ten clones occupy approximately 4% of the sample.

This TCR derives from a man younger than 45 with acute COVID-19. The chain joins TRBV6-5 to TRBJ1-1; the D gene is perhaps TRBD1, on 5 matching bases. The sequenced sample was PBMCs or T cells enriched from blood (not recorded which). The CDR3: CASSYRAGAEAFF. The nucleotides are TGTGCCAGCAGTTACCGGGCGGGGGCTGAAGCTTTCTTT.